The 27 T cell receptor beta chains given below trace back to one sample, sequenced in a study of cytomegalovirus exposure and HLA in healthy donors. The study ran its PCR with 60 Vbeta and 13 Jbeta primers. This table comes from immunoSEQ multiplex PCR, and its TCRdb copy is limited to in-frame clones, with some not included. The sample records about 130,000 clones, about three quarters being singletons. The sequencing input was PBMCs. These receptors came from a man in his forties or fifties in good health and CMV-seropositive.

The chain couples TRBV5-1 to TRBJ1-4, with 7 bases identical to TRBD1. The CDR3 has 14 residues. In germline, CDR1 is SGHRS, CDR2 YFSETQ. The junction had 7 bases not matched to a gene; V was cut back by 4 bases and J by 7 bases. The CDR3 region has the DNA TGCGCCAGCAGCCCGGGACAGACGGGTGAAAAACTGTTTTTT. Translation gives CASSPGQTGEKLFF.

The CDR3 protein is CASSFRGPGANVLTF. The CDR3 DNA reads TGTGCCAGCAGTTTCAGGGGGCCCGGGGCCAACGTCCTGACTTTC. J is TRBJ2-6 and V is TRBV28; 8 positions match TRBD1. The CDR3 length is 15 residues. J gave up 4 bases and V 3 bases, and 2 bases lay outside the gene matches. The germline gives CDR1 MDHEN, CDR2 SYDVKM.

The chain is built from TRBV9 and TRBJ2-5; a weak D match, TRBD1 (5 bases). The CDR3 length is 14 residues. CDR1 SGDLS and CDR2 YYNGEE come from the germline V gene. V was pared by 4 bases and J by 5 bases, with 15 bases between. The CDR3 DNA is TGTGCCAGCAGCACCCAGGGATTCCAGGAGACCCAGTACTTC. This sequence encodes CASSTQGFQETQYF.

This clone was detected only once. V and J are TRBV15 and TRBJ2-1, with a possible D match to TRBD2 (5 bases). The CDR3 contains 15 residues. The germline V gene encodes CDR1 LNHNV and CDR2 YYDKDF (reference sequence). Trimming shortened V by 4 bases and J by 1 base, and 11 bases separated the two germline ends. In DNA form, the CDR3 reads TGTGCCACCAGCACCGGACTCGAGTCCTACAATGAGCAGTTCTTC. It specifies CATSTGLESYNEQFF.

CDR3 nucleotides: TGTGCCAGCAGTTCCCAACAGGGGATGAACACTGAAGCTTTCTTT. Amino acids: CASSSQQGMNTEAFF. The chain employs TRBV6-5 and TRBJ1-1; 7 bases are a match to TRBD1. Trimming at V came to 4 bases and at J to 0 bases, leaving 5 bases not matched to a gene. Germline CDR1 and CDR2: MNHEY and SVGAGI. The CDR3 is 15 amino acids.

The CDR3 DNA sequence: TGTGCCAGCAGTTCGGGACTAGGGTCGCTCGAGCAGTACTTC. Translating gives CASSSGLGSLEQYF. The chain couples TRBV7-9 to TRBJ2-7; TRBD2 matches 8 bases. Trimming took 6 bases from V and 6 from J; bases not matched to a gene: 10. The CDR3 is 14 amino acids. The germline V gene has CDR1 SEHNR and CDR2 FQNEAQ (reference sequence).

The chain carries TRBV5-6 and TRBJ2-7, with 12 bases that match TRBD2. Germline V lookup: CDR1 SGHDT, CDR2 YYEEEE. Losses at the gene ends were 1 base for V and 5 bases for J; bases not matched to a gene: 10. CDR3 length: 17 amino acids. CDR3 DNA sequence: TGTGCCAGCAGCTTGAGACTAGCGGGAGACGGCCCCCACGAGCAGTACTTC. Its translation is CASSLRLAGDGPHEQYF.

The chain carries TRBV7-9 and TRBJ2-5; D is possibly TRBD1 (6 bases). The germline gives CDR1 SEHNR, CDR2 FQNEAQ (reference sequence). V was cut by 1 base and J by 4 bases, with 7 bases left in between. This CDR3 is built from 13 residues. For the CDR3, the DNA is TGTGCCAGCAGCTTAGGCAGGGGAGAGACCCAGTACTTC. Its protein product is CASSLGRGETQYF.

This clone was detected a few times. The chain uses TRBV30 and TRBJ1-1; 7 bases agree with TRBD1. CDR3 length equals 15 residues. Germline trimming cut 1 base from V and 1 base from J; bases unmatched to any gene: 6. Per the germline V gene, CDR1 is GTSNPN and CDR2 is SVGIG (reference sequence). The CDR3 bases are TGTGCCTGGAGTGGGGATTGGACAGGGAACACTGAAGCTTTCTTT. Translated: CAWSGDWTGNTEAFF.

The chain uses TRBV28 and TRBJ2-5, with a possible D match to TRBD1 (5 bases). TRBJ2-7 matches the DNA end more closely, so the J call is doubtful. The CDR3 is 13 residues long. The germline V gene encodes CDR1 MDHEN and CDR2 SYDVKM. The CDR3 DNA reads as TGTGCCAGCAGTAGACCTCCAGGGTACGAGCAGTACTTC. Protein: CASSRPPGYEQYF.

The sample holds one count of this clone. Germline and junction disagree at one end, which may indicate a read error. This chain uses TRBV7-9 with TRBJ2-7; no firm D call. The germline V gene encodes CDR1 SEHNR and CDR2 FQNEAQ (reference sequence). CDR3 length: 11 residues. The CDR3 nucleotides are TGTGCCAGCAGCTCGTCCCCAAGCTTGAACTTC. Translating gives CASSSSPSLNF.

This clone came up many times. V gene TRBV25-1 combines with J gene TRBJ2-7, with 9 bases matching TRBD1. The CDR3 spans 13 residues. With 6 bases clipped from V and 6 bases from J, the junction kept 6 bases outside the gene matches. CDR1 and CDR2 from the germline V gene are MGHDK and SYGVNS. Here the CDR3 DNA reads TGTGCCAGCAGGGCGACAGGGGGGGGCGAGCAGTACTTC. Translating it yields CASRATGGGEQYF.

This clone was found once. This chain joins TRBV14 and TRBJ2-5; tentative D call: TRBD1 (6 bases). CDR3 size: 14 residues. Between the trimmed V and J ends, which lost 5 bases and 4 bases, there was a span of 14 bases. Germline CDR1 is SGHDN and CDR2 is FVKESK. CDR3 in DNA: TGTGCCAGCAGCTCCCTCCAGGGGCGAGAGACCCAGTACTTC. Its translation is CASSSLQGRETQYF.

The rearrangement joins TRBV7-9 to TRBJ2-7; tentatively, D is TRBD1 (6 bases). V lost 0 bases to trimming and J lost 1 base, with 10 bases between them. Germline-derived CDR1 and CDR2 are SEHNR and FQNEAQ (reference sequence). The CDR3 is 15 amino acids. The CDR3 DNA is TGTGCCAGCAGCTTAGCGTCGGACAGATCCTACGAGCAGTACTTC. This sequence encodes CASSLASDRSYEQYF.

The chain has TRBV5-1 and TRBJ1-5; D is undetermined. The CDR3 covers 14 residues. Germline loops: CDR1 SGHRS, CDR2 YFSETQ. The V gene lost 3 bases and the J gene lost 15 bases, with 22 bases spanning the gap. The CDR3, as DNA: TGCGCCAGCAGCTGGAGGGAAGGGCAGAGCCAATGGCATTTT. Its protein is CASSWREGQSQWHF. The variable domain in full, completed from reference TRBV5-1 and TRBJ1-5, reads KAGVTQTPRYLIKTRGQQVTLSCSPISGHRSVSWYQQTPGQGLQFLFEYFSETQRNKGNFPGRFSGRQFSNSRSEMNVSTLELGDSALYLCASSWREGQSQWHFGDGTRLSIL.

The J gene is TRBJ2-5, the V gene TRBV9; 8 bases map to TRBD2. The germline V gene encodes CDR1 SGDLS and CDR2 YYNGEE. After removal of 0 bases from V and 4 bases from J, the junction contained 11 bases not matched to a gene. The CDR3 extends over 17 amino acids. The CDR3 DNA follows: TGTGCCAGCAGCGTAGACCCCACCGGCGGGAGGAGAGAGACCCAGTACTTC. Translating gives CASSVDPTGGRRETQYF.

CDR3 sequence: CAWSLQVGTDTQYF. In DNA form, the CDR3 reads TGTGCCTGGAGTCTGCAGGTAGGCACAGATACGCAGTATTTT. V gene TRBV30 combines with J gene TRBJ2-3; no definite D call. The CDR3 extends over 14 amino acids. V was cut by 2 bases and J by 1 base, with 10 bases left in between. Germline V gene sequence: CDR1 GTSNPN, CDR2 SVGIG (reference sequence).

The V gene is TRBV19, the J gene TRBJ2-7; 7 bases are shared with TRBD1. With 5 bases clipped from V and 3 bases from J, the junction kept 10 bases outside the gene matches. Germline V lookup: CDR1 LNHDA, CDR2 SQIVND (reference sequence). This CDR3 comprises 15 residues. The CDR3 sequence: CASSDGQVGFYEQYF. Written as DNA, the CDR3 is TGTGCCAGTAGTGACGGACAGGTTGGCTTCTACGAGCAGTACTTC.

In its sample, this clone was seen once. CDR3 in DNA: TGTGCCAGCAGTTCCGGACACCGCAATCAGCCCCAGCATTTT. Translating gives CASSSGHRNQPQHF. This chain joins TRBV6-6 and TRBJ1-5, with a possible D match to TRBD1 (5 bases). Germline V lookup: CDR1 MNHNY, CDR2 SVGAGI (reference sequence). Trimming removed 4 bases at V and 2 bases at J, with 9 bases between. This CDR3 is 14 amino acids long.

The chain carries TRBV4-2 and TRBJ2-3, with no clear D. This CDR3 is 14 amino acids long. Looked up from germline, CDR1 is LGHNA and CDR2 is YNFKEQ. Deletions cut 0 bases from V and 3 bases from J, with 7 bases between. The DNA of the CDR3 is TGTGCCAGCAGCCAAGAACTCGGGACAGATACGCAGTATTTT. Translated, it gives CASSQELGTDTQYF.

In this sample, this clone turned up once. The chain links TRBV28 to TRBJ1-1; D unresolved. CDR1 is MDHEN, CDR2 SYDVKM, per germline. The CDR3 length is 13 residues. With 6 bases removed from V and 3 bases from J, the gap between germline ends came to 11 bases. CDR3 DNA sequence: TGTGCCAGCAGCTCTAGCCGATACACTGAAGCTTTCTTT. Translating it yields CASSSSRYTEAFF.

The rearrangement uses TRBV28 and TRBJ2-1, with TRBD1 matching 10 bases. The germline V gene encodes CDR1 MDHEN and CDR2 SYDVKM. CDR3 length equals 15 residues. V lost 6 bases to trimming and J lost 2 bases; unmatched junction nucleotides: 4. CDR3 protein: CASSWDRGTYNEQFF. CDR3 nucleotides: TGTGCCAGCAGCTGGGACAGGGGAACCTACAATGAGCAGTTCTTC.

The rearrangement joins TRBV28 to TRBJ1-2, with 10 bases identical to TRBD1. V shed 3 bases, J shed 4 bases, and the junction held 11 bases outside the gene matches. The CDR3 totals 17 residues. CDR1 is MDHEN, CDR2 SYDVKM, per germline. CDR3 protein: CASSFPMTGGTVYGYTF. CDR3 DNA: TGTGCCAGCAGTTTCCCCATGACAGGGGGCACTGTCTATGGCTACACCTTC.

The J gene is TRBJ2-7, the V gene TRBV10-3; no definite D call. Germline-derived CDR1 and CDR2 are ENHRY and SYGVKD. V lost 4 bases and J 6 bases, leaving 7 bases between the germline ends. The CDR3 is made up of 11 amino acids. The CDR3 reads CAISVSLEQYF. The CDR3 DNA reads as TGTGCCATCAGTGTTTCCCTCGAGCAGTACTTC.

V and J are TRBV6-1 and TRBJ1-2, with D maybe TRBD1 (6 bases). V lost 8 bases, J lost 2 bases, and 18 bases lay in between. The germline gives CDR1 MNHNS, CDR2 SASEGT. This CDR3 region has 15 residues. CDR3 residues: CASVERGSGNYGYTF. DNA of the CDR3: TGTGCCAGCGTGGAGAGGGGGTCGGGAAACTATGGCTACACCTTC.

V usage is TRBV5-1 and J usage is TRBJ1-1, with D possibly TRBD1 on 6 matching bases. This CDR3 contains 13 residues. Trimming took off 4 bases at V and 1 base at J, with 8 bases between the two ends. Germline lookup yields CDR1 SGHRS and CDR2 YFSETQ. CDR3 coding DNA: TGCGCCAGCAGCGGGGGACAGAACACTGAAGCTTTCTTT. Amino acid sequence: CASSGGQNTEAFF.

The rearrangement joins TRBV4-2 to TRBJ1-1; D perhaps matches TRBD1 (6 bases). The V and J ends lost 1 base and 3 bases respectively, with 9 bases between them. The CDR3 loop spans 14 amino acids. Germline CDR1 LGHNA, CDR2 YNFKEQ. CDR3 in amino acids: CASSQGGGHTEAFF. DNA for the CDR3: TGTGCCAGCAGCCAAGGGGGGGGGCACACTGAAGCTTTCTTT.